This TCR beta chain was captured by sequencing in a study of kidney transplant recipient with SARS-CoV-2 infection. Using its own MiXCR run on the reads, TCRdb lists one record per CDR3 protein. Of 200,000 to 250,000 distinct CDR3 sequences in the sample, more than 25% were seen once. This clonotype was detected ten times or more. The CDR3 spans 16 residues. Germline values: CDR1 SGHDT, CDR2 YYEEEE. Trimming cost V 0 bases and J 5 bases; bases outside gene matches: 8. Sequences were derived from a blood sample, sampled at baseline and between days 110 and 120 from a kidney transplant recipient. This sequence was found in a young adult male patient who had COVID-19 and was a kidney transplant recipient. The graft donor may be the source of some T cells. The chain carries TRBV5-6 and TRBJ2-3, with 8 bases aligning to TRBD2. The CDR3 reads CASSLGSVRGGDTQYF. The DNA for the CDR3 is TGTGCCAGCAGCTTGGGTTCCGTCCGGGGGGGAGATACGCAGTATTTT. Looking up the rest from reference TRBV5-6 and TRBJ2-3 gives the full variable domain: DAGVTQSPTHLIKTRGQQVTLRCSPKSGHDTVSWYQQALGQGPQFIFQYYEEEERQRGNFPDRFSGHQFPNYSSELNVNALLLGDSALYLCASSLGSVRGGDTQYFGPGTRLTVL.